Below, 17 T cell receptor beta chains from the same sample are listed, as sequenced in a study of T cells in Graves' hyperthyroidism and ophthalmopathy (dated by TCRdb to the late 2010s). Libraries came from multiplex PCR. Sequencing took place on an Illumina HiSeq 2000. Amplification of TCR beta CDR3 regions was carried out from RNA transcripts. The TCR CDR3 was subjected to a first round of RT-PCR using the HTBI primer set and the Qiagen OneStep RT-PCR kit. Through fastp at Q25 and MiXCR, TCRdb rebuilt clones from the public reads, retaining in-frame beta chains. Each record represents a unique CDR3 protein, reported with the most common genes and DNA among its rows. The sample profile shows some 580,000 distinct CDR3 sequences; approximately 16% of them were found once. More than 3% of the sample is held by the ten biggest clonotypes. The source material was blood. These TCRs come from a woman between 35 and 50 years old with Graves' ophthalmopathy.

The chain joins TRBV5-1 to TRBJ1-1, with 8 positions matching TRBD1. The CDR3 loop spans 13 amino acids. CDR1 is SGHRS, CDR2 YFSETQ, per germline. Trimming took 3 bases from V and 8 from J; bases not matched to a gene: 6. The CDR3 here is CASSSTGASEAFF. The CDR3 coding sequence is TGCGCCAGCAGCTCGACAGGGGCTTCCGAAGCTTTCTTT. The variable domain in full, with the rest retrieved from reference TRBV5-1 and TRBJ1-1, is KAGVTQTPRYLIKTRGQQVTLSCSPISGHRSVSWYQQTPGQGLQFLFEYFSETQRNKGNFPGRFSGRQFSNSRSEMNVSTLELGDSALYLCASSSTGASEAFFGQGTRLTVV.

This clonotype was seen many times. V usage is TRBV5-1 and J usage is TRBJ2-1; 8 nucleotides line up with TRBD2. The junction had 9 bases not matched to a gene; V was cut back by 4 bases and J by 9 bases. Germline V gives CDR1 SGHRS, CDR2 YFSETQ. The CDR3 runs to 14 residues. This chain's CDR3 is CASSPSGGPSEQFF. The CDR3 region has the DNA TGCGCCAGCAGCCCCTCGGGAGGGCCGAGTGAGCAGTTCTTC.

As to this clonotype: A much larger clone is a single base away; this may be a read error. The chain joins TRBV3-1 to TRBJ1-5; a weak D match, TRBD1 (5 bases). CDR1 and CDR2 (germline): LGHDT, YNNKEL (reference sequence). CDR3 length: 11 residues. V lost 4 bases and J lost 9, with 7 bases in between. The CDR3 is CASSPGGPQHF. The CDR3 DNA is TGTGCCAGCAGCCCCGGGGGGCCCCAGCATTTT. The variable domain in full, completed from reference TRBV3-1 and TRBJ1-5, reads DTAVSQTPKYLVTQMGNDKSIKCEQNLGHDTMYWYKQDSKKFLKIMFSYNNKELIINETVPNRFSPKSPDKAHLNLHINSLELGDSAVYFCASSPGGPQHFGDGTRLSIL.

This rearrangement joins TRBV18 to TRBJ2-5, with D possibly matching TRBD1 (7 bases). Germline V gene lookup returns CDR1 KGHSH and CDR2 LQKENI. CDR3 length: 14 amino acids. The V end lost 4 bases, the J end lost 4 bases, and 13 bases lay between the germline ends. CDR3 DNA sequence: TGTGCCAGCTCACTGACAGGGAGGAGAGAGACCCAGTACTTC. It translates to CASSLTGRRETQYF.

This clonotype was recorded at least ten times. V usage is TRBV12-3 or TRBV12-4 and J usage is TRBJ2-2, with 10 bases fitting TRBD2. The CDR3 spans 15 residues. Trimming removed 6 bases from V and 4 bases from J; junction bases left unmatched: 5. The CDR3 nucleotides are TGTGCCAGCAGGCCTAGCGGGGGTCTCACCGGGGAGCTGTTTTTT. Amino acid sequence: CASRPSGGLTGELFF.

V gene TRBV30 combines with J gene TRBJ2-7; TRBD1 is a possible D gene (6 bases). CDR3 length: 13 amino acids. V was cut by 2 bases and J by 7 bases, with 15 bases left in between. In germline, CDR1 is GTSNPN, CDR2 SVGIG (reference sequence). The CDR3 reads CAWSLTGQGEQYF. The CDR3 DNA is TGTGCCTGGAGTTTAACGGGACAAGGGGAGCAGTACTTC.

CDR3 sequence reads: CAVKDLNTEAFF. The CDR3, as DNA: TGTGCCGTAAAGGATCTGAACACTGAAGCTTTCTTT. The J gene is TRBJ1-1, the V gene TRBV12-3 or TRBV12-4; D unclear. V lost 11 bases and J 0 bases, leaving 10 bases between the germline ends. The CDR3 extends over 12 amino acids.

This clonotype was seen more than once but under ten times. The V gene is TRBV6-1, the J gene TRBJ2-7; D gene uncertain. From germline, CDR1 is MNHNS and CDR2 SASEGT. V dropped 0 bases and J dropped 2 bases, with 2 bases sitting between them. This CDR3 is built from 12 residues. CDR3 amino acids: CASSEAAYEQYF. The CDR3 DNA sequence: TGTGCCAGCAGTGAAGCGGCCTACGAGCAGTACTTC.

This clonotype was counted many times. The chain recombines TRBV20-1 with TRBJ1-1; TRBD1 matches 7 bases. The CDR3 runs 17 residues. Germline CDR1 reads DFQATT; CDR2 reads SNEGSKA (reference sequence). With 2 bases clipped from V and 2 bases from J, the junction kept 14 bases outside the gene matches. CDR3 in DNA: TGCAGTGCTAGACAACACCCACCGACAGGGACCAACACTGAAGCTTTCTTT. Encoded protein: CSARQHPPTGTNTEAFF.

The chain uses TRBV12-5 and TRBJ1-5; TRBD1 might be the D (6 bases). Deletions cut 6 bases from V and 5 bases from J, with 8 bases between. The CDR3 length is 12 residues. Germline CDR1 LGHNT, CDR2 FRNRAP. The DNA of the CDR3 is TGTGCTAGTGGACCAGGGGATCAGCCCCAGCATTTT. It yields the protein CASGPGDQPQHF.

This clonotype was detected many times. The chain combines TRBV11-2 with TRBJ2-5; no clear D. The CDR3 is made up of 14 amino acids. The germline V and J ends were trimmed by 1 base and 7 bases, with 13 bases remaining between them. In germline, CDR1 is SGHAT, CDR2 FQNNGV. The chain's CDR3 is CASSLVDKVGTQYF. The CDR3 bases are TGTGCCAGCAGCTTAGTCGACAAAGTTGGGACCCAGTACTTC.

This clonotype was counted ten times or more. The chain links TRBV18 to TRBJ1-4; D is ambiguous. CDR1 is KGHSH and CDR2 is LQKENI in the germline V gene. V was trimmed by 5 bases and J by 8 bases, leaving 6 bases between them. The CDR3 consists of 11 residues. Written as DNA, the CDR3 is TGTGCCAGCTCAATAGGAGAAAAACTGTTTTTT. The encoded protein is CASSIGEKLFF.

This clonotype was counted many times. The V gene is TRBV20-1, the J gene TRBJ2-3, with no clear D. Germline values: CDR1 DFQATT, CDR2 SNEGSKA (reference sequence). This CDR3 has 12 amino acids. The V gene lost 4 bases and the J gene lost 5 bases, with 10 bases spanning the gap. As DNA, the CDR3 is TGCAGTGCTACGGTAGATCTAGATACGCAGTATTTT. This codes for CSATVDLDTQYF.

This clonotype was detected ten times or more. In DNA form, the CDR3 reads TGTGCCAGCAGCTTAAGTATGGCAGAGCAGTACTTC. Amino acids: CASSLSMAEQYF. This chain connects TRBV13 to TRBJ2-7, with D unclear. This CDR3 has 12 amino acids. Trimming took off 2 bases at V and 7 bases at J, with 9 bases between the two ends. The V gene's germline CDR1 is PRHDT and CDR2 FYEKMQ (reference sequence). The full variable domain, in which reference TRBV13 and TRBJ2-7 provide the parts outside the CDR3, is AAGVIQSPRHLIKEKRETATLKCYPIPRHDTVYWYQQGPGQDPQFLISFYEKMQSDKGSIPDRFSAQQFSDYHSELNMSSLELGDSALYFCASSLSMAEQYFGPGTRLTVT.

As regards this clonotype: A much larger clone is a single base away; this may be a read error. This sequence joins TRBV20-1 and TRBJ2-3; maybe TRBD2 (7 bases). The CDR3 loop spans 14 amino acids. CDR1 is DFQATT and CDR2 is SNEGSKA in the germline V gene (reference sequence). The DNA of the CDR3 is TGCAGTGCTAGAGATCCGGGGGGCGAAGATACGCTGTATTTT. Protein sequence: CSARDPGGEDTLYF.

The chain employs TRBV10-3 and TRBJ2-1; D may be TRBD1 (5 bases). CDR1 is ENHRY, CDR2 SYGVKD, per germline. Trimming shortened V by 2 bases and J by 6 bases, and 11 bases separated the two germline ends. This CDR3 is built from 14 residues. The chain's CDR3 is CAISERQGFNEQFF. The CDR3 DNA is TGTGCCATCAGTGAGCGTCAGGGATTCAATGAGCAGTTCTTC.

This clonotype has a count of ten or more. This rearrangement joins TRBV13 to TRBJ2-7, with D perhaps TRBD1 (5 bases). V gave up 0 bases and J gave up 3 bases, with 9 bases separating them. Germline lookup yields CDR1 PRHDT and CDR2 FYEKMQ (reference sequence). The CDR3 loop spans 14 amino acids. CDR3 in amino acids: CASSLGVQGYEQYF. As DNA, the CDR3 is TGTGCCAGCAGCTTAGGAGTCCAGGGCTACGAGCAGTACTTC.